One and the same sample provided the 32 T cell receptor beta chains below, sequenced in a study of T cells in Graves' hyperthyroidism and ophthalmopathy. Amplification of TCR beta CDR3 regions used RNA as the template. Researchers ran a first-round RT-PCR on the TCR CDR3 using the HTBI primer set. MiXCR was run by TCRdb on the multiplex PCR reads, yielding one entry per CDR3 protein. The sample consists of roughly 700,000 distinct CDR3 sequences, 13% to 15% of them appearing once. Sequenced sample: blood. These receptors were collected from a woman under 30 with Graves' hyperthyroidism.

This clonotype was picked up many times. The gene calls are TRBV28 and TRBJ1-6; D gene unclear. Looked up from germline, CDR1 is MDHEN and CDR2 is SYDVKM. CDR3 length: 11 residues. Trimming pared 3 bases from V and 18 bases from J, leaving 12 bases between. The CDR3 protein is CASSFLEEHHF. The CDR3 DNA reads TGTGCCAGCAGTTTCTTGGAGGAACACCACTTT.

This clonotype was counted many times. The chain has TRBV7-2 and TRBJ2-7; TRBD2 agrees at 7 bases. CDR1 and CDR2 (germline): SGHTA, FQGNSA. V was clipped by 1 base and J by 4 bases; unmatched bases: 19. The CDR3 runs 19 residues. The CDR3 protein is CASSLDLNLHGGSRYEQYF. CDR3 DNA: TGTGCCAGCAGCTTAGACCTTAATTTGCATGGCGGGAGTCGTTACGAGCAGTACTTC. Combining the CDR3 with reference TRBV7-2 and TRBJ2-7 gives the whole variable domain GAGVSQSPSNKVTEKGKDVELRCDPISGHTALYWYRQSLGQGLEFLIYFQGNSAPDKSGLPSDRFSAERTGGSVSTLTIQRTQQEDSAVYLCASSLDLNLHGGSRYEQYFGPGTRLTVT.

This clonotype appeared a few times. As DNA, the CDR3 is TGCAGCGTTATCAGACAGGGAATCTCTCATGGCTACACCTTC. Encoded protein: CSVIRQGISHGYTF. The gene calls are TRBV29-1 and TRBJ1-2; TRBD1 matches at 7 bases. The CDR3 runs 14 residues. Germline lookup yields CDR1 SQVTM and CDR2 ANQGSEA. Trimming cost V 5 bases and J 6 bases; bases outside gene matches: 12.

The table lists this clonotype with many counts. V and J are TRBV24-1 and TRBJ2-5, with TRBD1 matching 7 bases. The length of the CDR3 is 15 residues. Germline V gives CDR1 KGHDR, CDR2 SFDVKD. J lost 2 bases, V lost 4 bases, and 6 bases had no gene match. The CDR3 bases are TGTGCCACCAGTGAGGCCGGGACAGCACAAGAGACCCAGTACTTC. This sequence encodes CATSEAGTAQETQYF.

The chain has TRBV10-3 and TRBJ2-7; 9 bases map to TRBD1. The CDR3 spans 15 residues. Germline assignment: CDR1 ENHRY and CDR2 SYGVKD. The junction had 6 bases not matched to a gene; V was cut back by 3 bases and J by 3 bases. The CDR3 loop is CAISEAGTGIYEQYF. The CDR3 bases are TGTGCCATCAGTGAAGCCGGGACAGGGATCTACGAGCAGTACTTC.

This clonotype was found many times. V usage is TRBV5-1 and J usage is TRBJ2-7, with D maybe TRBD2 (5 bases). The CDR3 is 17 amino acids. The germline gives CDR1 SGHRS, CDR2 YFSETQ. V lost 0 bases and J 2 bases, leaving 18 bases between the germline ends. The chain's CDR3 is CASSLDTPTGRAYEQYF. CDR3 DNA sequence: TGCGCCAGCAGCTTGGATACCCCCACGGGAAGGGCCTACGAGCAGTACTTC. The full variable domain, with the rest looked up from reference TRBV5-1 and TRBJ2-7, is KAGVTQTPRYLIKTRGQQVTLSCSPISGHRSVSWYQQTPGQGLQFLFEYFSETQRNKGNFPGRFSGRQFSNSRSEMNVSTLELGDSALYLCASSLDTPTGRAYEQYFGPGTRLTVT.

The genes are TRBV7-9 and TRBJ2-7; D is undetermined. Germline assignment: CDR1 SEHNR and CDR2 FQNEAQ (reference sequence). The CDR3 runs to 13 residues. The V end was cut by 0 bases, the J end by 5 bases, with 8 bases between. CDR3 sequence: CASSLALGDEQYF. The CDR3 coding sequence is TGTGCCAGCAGCTTAGCGCTTGGGGACGAGCAGTACTTC.

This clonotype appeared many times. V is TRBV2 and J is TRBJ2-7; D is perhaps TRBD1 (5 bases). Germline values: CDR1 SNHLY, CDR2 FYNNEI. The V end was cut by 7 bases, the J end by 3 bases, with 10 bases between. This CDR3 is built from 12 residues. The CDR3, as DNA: TGTGCCAGCACACAGGAAGGCTACGAGCAGTACTTC. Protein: CASTQEGYEQYF.

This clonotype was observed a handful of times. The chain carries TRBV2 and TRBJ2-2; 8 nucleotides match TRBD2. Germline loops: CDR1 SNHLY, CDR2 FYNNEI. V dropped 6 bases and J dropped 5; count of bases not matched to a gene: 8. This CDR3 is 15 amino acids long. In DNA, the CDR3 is TGTGCCAGCAGCCAAGAGGGACTAGAGACCGGGGAGCTGTTTTTT. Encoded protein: CASSQEGLETGELFF. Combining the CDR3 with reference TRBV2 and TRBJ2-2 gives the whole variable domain EPEVTQTPSHQVTQMGQEVILRCVPISNHLYFYWYRQILGQKVEFLVSFYNNEISEKSEIFDDQFSVERPDGSNFTLKIRSTKLEDSAMYFCASSQEGLETGELFFGEGSRLTVL.

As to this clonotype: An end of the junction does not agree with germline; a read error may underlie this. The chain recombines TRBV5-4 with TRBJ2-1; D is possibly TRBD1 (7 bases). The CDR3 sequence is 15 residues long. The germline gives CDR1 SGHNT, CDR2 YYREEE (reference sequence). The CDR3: CASSLAGGKINEQFF. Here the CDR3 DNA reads TGTGCCAGCAGTTTGGCAGGGGGGAAGATTAATGAGCAGTTCTTC.

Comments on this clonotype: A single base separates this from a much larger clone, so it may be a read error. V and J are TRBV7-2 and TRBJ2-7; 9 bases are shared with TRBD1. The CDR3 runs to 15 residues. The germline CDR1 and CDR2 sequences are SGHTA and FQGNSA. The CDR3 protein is CVSSRPGQGYHEQYF. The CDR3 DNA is TGTGTCAGCAGCAGACCGGGACAGGGTTACCACGAGCAGTACTTC. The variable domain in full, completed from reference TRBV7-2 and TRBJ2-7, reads GAGVSQSPSNKVTEKGKDVELRCDPISGHTALYWYRQSLGQGLEFLIYFQGNSAPDKSGLPSDRFSAERTGGSVSTLTIQRTQQEDSAVYLCVSSRPGQGYHEQYFGPGTRLTVT.

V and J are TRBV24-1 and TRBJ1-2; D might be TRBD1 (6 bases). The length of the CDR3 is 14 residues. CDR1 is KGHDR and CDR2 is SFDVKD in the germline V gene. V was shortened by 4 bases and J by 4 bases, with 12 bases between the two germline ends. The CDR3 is CATSDPRGAYGYTF. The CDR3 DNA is TGTGCCACCAGTGACCCCAGGGGCGCCTATGGCTACACCTTC.

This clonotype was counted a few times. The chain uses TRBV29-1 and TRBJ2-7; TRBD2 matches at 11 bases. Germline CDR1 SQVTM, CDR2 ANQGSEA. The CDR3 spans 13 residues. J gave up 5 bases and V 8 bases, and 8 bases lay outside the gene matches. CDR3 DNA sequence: TGCAGCATCCTAGGACTAGCGGGTGACGAGCAGTACTTC. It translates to CSILGLAGDEQYF.

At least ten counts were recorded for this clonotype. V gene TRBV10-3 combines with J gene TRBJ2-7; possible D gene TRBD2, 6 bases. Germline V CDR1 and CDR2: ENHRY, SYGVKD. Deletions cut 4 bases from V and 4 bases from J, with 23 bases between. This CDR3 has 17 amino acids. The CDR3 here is CAISGLVGSRDGYEQYF. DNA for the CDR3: TGTGCCATCAGTGGGCTCGTGGGTTCGCGGGACGGTTACGAGCAGTACTTC.

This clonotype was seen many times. The CDR3 nucleotides are TGTGCCAGCAGGCGACCTTATGGCCTAGCGCCTGAGCAGTTCTTC. It is translated as CASRRPYGLAPEQFF. This chain connects TRBV28 to TRBJ2-1; D possibly corresponds to TRBD2 (6 bases). V dropped 6 bases and J dropped 9 bases, with 21 bases sitting between them. CDR1 and CDR2 (germline): MDHEN, SYDVKM. The CDR3 runs to 15 residues.

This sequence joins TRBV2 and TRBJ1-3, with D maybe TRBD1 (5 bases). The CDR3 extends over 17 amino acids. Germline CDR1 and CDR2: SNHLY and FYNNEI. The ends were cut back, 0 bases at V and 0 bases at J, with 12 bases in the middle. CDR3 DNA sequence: TGTGCCAGCAGTGAAGCCTCGGGACTCTTCTCTGGAAACACCATATATTTT. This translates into CASSEASGLFSGNTIYF.

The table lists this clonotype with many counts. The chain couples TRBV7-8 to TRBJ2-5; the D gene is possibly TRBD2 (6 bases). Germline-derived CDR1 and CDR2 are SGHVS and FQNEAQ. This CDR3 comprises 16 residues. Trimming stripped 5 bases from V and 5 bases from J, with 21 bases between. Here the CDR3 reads CASSPYGTPSGETQYF. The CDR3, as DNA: TGTGCCAGCAGCCCCTACGGGACTCCCTCCGGGGAGACCCAGTACTTC.

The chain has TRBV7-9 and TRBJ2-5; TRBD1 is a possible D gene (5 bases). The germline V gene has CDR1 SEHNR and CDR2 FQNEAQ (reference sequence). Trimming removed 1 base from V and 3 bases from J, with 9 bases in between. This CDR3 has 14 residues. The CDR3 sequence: CASSLVVREETQYF. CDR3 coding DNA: TGTGCCAGCAGCTTAGTTGTCAGGGAAGAGACCCAGTACTTC.

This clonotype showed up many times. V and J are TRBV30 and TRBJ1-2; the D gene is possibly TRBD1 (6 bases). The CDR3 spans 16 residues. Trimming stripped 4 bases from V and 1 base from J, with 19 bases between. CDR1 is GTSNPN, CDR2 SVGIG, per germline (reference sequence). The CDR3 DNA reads TGTGCCTGGAATCCCGGGGGCATCCGGATTAACTATGGCTACACCTTC. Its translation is CAWNPGGIRINYGYTF. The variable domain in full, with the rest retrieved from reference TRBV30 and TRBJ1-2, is SQTIHQWPATLVQPVGSPLSLECTVEGTSNPNLYWYRQAAGRGLQLLFYSVGIGQISSEVPQNLSASRPQDRQFILSSKKLLLSDSGFYLCAWNPGGIRINYGYTFGSGTRLTVV.

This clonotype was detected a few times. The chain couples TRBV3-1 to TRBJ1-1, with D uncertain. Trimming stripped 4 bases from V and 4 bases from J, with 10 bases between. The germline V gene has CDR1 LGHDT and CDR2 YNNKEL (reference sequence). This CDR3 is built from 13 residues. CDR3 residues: CASSPTLVTEAFF. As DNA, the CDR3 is TGTGCCAGCAGCCCAACCTTAGTCACTGAAGCTTTCTTT.

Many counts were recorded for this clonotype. CDR3 sequence (DNA): TGTGCCAGCAGCCCTGGGGACAGATTTCAGCCCCAGCATTTT. It yields the protein CASSPGDRFQPQHF. The chain recombines TRBV28 with TRBJ1-5, with TRBD1 matching over 7 bases. CDR1 is MDHEN and CDR2 is SYDVKM in the germline V gene. The CDR3 contains 14 residues. V lost 6 bases and J lost 6; bases outside the gene matches: 8.

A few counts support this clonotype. CDR3 protein: CASSQDPRVGYEQYF. The DNA for the CDR3 is TGCGCCAGCAGCCAAGATCCGAGGGTAGGGTACGAGCAGTACTTC. The chain couples TRBV4-1 to TRBJ2-7, with a weak D call TRBD2 (5 bases). This CDR3 is built from 15 residues. V lost 0 bases, J lost 4 bases, and 13 bases lay in between. CDR1 and CDR2 from the germline V gene are MGHRA and YSYEKL.

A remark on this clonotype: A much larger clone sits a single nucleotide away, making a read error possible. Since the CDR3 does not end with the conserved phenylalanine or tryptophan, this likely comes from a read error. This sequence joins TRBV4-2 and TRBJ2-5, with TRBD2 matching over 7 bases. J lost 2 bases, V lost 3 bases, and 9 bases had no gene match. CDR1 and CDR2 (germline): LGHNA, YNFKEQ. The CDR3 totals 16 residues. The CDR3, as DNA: TGTGCCAGCAGCCAGCCTGACCCGGGGGGACAAGAGACCCAGTACTTA. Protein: CASSQPDPGGQETQYL.

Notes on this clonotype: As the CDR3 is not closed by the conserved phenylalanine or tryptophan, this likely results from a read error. CDR3 sequence reads: CASSNQGQELGNTIYL. DNA for the CDR3: TGTGCCAGCTCAAACCAGGGACAGGAGCTTGGAAACACCATATATCTT. The V and J genes are TRBV18 and TRBJ1-3; 8 bases map to TRBD1. CDR3 length: 16 residues. Germline CDR1 reads KGHSH; CDR2 reads LQKENI. V dropped 5 bases and J dropped 3; count of bases not matched to a gene: 9.

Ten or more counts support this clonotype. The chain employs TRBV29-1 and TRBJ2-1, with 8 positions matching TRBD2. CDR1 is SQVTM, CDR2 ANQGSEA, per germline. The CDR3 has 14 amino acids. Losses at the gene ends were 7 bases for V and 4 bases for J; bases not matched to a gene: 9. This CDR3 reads CSESGLADYNEQFF. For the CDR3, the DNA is TGCAGCGAATCCGGACTAGCAGATTACAATGAGCAGTTCTTC.

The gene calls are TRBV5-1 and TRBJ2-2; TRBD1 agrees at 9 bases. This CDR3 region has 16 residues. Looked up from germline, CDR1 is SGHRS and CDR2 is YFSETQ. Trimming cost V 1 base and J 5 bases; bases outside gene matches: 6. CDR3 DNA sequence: TGCGCCAGCAGCTTGCGGGACAGGGCCTGGACCGGGGAGCTGTTTTTT. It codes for CASSLRDRAWTGELFF.

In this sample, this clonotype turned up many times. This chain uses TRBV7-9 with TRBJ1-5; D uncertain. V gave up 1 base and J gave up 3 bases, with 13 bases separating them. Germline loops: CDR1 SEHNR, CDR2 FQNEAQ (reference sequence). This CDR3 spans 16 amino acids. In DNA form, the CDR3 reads TGTGCCAGCAGCTTAGAGGGATCCAAACCCAATCAGCCCCAGCATTTT. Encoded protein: CASSLEGSKPNQPQHF.

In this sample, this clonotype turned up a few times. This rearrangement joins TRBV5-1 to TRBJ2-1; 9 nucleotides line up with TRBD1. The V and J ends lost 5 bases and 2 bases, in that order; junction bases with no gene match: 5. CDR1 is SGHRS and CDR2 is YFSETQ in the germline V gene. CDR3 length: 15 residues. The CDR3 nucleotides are TGCGCCAGCAGGACAGGGGGACCGACCTACAATGAGCAGTTCTTC. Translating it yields CASRTGGPTYNEQFF.

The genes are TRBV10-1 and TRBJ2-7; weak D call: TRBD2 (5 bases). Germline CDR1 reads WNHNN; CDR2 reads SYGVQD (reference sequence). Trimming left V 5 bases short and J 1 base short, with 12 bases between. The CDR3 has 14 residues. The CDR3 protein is CASSPSSFSYEQYF. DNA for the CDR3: TGCGCCAGCAGTCCTAGCTCCTTTTCCTACGAGCAGTACTTC.

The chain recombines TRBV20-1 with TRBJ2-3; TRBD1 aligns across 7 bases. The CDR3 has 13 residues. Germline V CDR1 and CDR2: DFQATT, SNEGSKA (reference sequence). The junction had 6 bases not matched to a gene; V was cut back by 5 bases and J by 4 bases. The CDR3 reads CSAPLTGPDTQYF. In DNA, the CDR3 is TGCAGTGCTCCTCTGACAGGGCCAGATACGCAGTATTTT.

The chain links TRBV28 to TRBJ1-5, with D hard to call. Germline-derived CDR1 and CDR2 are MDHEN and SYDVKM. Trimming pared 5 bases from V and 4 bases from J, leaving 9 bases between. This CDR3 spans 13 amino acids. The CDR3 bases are TGTGCCAGCAGTATCAGTGAAAATCAGCCCCAGCATTTT. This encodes CASSISENQPQHF.

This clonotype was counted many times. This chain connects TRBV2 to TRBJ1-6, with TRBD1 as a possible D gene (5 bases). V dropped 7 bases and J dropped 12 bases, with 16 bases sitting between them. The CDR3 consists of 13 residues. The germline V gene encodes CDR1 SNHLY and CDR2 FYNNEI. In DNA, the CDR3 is TGTGCCAGCAACCTCAGGGAAAACTTACCCCTCCACTTT. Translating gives CASNLRENLPLHF.